The next 6 T cell receptor beta chains were all read from a single sample in a study of blood T cell repertoires in COVID-19. The data were produced by immunoSEQ multiplex PCR, yet TCRdb's version contains in-frame clones alone and is incomplete. The sample has 30,000 or so clones, about 86% seen once. Sequencing was performed on peripheral blood. All receptors come from a woman older than 75 with active or convalescent COVID-19.

This clone was seen once. J is TRBJ1-3 and V is TRBV9; D perhaps matches TRBD1 (6 bases). The CDR3 is made up of 16 amino acids. Germline V CDR1 and CDR2: SGDLS, YYNGEE. The V end was cut by 2 bases, the J end by 0 bases, with 12 bases between. The CDR3 here is CASSVRDNDSGNTIYF. The CDR3 DNA is TGTGCCAGCAGCGTTAGGGACAACGACTCTGGAAACACCATATATTTT.

The chain carries TRBV5-1 and TRBJ1-6; 7 bases are a match to TRBD1. Unmatched junction bases numbered 5, after V lost 4 bases and J lost 7 bases. CDR1 is SGHRS, CDR2 YFSETQ, per germline. This CDR3 region has 14 residues. For the CDR3, the DNA is TGCGCCAGCAGCGTATGGGACAGAAATTCACCCCTCCACTTT. Translating gives CASSVWDRNSPLHF.

The table lists this clone with a few counts. The chain has TRBV19 and TRBJ1-2; no clear D gene. Looked up from germline, CDR1 is LNHDA and CDR2 is SQIVND (reference sequence). Trimming cost V 2 bases and J 8 bases, with 12 bases left between them. The length of the CDR3 is 13 residues. For the CDR3, the DNA is TGTGCCAGTAGTATAAAAGCTTCGGGAGGCTACACCTTC. Its protein product is CASSIKASGGYTF.

The rearrangement joins TRBV19 to TRBJ1-6; 10 bases line up with TRBD1. Germline V gives CDR1 LNHDA, CDR2 SQIVND (reference sequence). The CDR3 is 16 residues long. V shed 9 bases and J 8 bases; nucleotides not matched to a gene: 13. CDR3 amino acids: CASGTSRGQGHSPLHF. CDR3 nucleotide sequence: TGTGCCAGCGGTACCTCACGGGGACAGGGGCATTCACCCCTCCACTTT.

This chain connects TRBV18 to TRBJ1-2, with a tentative D call TRBD1 (6 bases). CDR1 and CDR2 from the germline V gene are KGHSH and LQKENI. The CDR3 covers 15 residues. The germline V and J ends were trimmed by 2 bases and 4 bases, with 14 bases remaining between them. The CDR3 DNA reads TGTGCCAGCTCACCAGGTCCAGGGGCCCCCTATGGCTACACCTTC. Residues: CASSPGPGAPYGYTF. Supplemented by reference TRBV18 and TRBJ1-2, the full variable domain reads NAGVMQNPRHLVRRRGQEARLRCSPMKGHSHVYWYRQLPEEGLKFMVYLQKENIIDESGMPKERFSAEFPKEGPSILRIQQVVRGDSAAYFCASSPGPGAPYGYTFGSGTRLTVV.

The CDR3: CASSSQGAGGEKLFF. The CDR3 nucleotides read TGTGCCAGCAGTTCCCAGGGGGCCGGGGGTGAAAAACTGTTTTTT. The chain carries TRBV28 and TRBJ1-4, with 8 nucleotides matching TRBD1. V gave up 4 bases and J gave up 7 bases; unmatched junction bases: 8. The germline CDR1 and CDR2 sequences are MDHEN and SYDVKM. The CDR3 is made up of 15 amino acids.